The T cell receptor beta chain described here comes from a study of blood T cell repertoires in COVID-19. Assay used: immunoSEQ multiplex PCR; TCRdb lists only in-frame clones, some missing. The sample lists some 40,000 clones, 69% occurring once. This clone occurred many times. The V gene lost 7 bases and the J gene lost 0 bases, with 15 bases spanning the gap. Germline V CDR1 and CDR2: LNHDA, SQIVND (reference sequence). The length of the CDR3 is 15 residues. The chain couples TRBV19 to TRBJ1-1; D is uncertain. The sequencing sample was made of peripheral blood. This TCR came from a man older than 75 with acute or convalescent COVID-19. The CDR3 reads CASKIRGPMNTEAFF. As DNA, the CDR3 is TGTGCCAGTAAAATTCGCGGTCCCATGAACACTGAAGCTTTCTTT.